One and the same sample provided the 17 T cell receptor beta chains below, sequenced in a study of blood T cell repertoires in COVID-19. Using immunoSEQ multiplex PCR, the repertoire was profiled, and TCRdb retains in-frame clones only, with some absent. The table records about 370,000 clones, roughly 90% of them present only once. The sample was peripheral blood. Receptors originate from a woman in her 30s with COVID-19, enrolled during active disease.

This clone came up once. The V call is TRBV10-3, the J call TRBJ1-1; TRBD1 matches 8 bases. Germline CDR1 ENHRY, CDR2 SYGVKD. The CDR3 has 15 amino acids. The V segment lost 2 bases and the J segment 2 bases; nucleotides outside the gene matches: 4. The CDR3, as DNA: TGTGCCATCAGTGAGAGGACAGGGTTTAACACTGAAGCTTTCTTT. It yields the protein CAISERTGFNTEAFF.

This chain uses TRBV6-5 with TRBJ2-7; 9 nucleotides align to TRBD1. Germline lookup yields CDR1 MNHEY and CDR2 SVGAGI. With V trimmed by 6 bases and J by 2 bases, 5 bases remained unmatched. This CDR3 has 14 amino acids. The CDR3 here is CASRMDRGPYEQYV. CDR3 nucleotides: TGTGCCAGCAGGATGGACAGGGGACCCTACGAGCAGTACGTC.

The CDR3 here is CASSRDRGGQPQHF. CDR3 nucleotides: TGTGCCAGCAGCCGGGACAGGGGAGGACAGCCCCAGCATTTT. The chain combines TRBV7-9 with TRBJ1-5, with 10 bases fitting TRBD1. CDR3 length: 14 amino acids. Germline V lookup: CDR1 SEHNR, CDR2 FQNEAQ (reference sequence). Trimming removed 5 bases from V and 7 bases from J; junction bases left unmatched: 5.

Only a few counts were recorded for this clone. This chain uses TRBV19 with TRBJ1-3, with 7 bases aligning to TRBD1. The germline V gene has CDR1 LNHDA and CDR2 SQIVND (reference sequence). The CDR3 is 12 amino acids. V trimming: 5 bases; J trimming: 7 bases; junction bases outside the gene matches: 2. The CDR3 DNA sequence: TGTGCCAGTAGTCCCAGGGGGAACACCATATATTTT. Amino acid sequence: CASSPRGNTIYF.

This chain joins TRBV9 and TRBJ2-5, with D perhaps matching TRBD1 (6 bases). This CDR3 contains 16 residues. Germline loops: CDR1 SGDLS, CDR2 YYNGEE. V was trimmed by 0 bases and J by 2 bases, leaving 14 bases between them. DNA for the CDR3: TGTGCCAGCAGCGTAGCCTTGCAGGGGCGACAAGAGACCCAGTACTTC. The encoded protein is CASSVALQGRQETQYF.

The V gene is TRBV10-3, the J gene TRBJ1-1, with 9 nucleotides matching TRBD1. The germline V gene encodes CDR1 ENHRY and CDR2 SYGVKD. J gave up 0 bases and V 5 bases, and 7 bases lay outside the gene matches. This CDR3 comprises 16 residues. The chain's CDR3 is CAISSTGGGVNTEAFF. The CDR3 DNA follows: TGTGCCATCAGTAGTACAGGGGGCGGTGTGAACACTGAAGCTTTCTTT.

The chain employs TRBV6-5 and TRBJ2-2; 7 bases are a match to TRBD2. Germline CDR1 MNHEY, CDR2 SVGAGI. This CDR3 has 15 amino acids. The V gene end was trimmed by 6 bases and the J gene end by 3 bases; junction bases not matched to a gene: 7. The CDR3, as DNA: TGTGCCAGCAGGCGGGGAGGGTTATACACCGGGGAGCTGTTTTTT. The encoded protein is CASRRGGLYTGELFF.

This clone has only one observation. The chain links TRBV6-2 or TRBV6-3 to TRBJ2-7; TRBD1 aligns across 7 bases. Germline values: CDR1 MNHEY, CDR2 SVGEGT. J lost 2 bases, V lost 5 bases, and 15 bases had no gene match. The CDR3 is 17 amino acids. For the CDR3, the DNA is TGTGCCAGCAGTCCAGCCGGACAGGCGATTCTTACCTACGAGCAGTACGTC. Its protein product is CASSPAGQAILTYEQYV.

The V and J genes are TRBV6-2 or TRBV6-3 and TRBJ1-1; TRBD1 matches at 8 bases. Germline lookup yields CDR1 MNHEY and CDR2 SVGEGT. The length of the CDR3 is 15 residues. V gave up 4 bases and J gave up 3 bases; unmatched junction bases: 7. The CDR3 coding sequence is TGTGCCAGCAGTTTGGCAGGGGGCAGGTACACTGAAGCTTTCTTT. As protein: CASSLAGGRYTEAFF.

The chain joins TRBV11-3 to TRBJ2-1; D uncertain. V lost 9 bases, J lost 5 bases, and 11 bases lay in between. CDR1 and CDR2 (germline): SGHNT, YENEEA. This CDR3 has 12 amino acids. The CDR3 here is CASCGMDNEQFF. The CDR3 DNA follows: TGTGCCAGTTGCGGAATGGACAATGAGCAGTTCTTC.

The chain's CDR3 is CASSTRDRGYGYTF. DNA of the CDR3: TGTGCCAGCAGCACCCGGGACAGGGGTTATGGCTACACCTTC. The chain recombines TRBV11-2 with TRBJ1-2; TRBD1 matches 10 bases. CDR1 and CDR2 from the germline V gene are SGHAT and FQNNGV. This CDR3 is 14 amino acids long. With 5 bases clipped from V and 5 bases from J, the junction kept 5 bases outside the gene matches.

The CDR3 loop is CASSKGRDRGDYGYTF. CDR3 bases: TGTGCCAGCAGCAAAGGAAGGGACAGGGGAGACTATGGCTACACCTTC. This chain joins TRBV21-1 and TRBJ1-2; the table's TRBD1 call for D was not verified on the DNA. TRBV21-1 corresponds to a pseudogene. The CDR3 is 16 amino acids.

A single count supports this clone. The chain uses TRBV5-1 and TRBJ2-1, with 9 bases matching TRBD2. J was trimmed by 8 bases and V by 3 bases; bases with no gene match: 12. CDR1 and CDR2 from the germline V gene are SGHRS and YFSETQ. The CDR3 has 16 amino acids. CDR3 in DNA: TGCGCCAGCAGCTCGCGCGGGGGTAGCGGGAGCCATGAGCAGTTCTTC. Protein product: CASSSRGGSGSHEQFF.

This chain links TRBV6-2 or TRBV6-3 with TRBJ2-5; 10 positions agree with TRBD2. The CDR3 loop spans 17 amino acids. Trimming removed 4 bases from V and 1 base from J; junction bases left unmatched: 9. Germline CDR1 reads MNHEY; CDR2 reads SVGEGT. CDR3 sequence reads: CASSLRLAGELQETQYF. The DNA of the CDR3 is TGTGCCAGCAGTTTAAGGCTAGCGGGGGAACTCCAAGAGACCCAGTACTTC.

This clone was observed a handful of times. The chain joins TRBV6-6 to TRBJ1-5; D is uncertain. The CDR3 is 15 amino acids. The V end lost 0 bases, the J end lost 7 bases, and 13 bases lay between the germline ends. Germline V gives CDR1 MNHNY, CDR2 SVGAGI (reference sequence). The CDR3 loop is CASSYSNWETQPQHF. In DNA form, the CDR3 reads TGTGCCAGCAGTTACTCCAACTGGGAGACCCAGCCCCAGCATTTT.

This chain joins TRBV28 and TRBJ2-2; D gene unclear. This CDR3 is 13 amino acids long. V gave up 2 bases and J gave up 6 bases, with 7 bases separating them. Per the germline V gene, CDR1 is MDHEN and CDR2 is SYDVKM. The CDR3 DNA reads as TGTGCCAGCAGTTTACAGGTTCCCGGGGAGCTGTTTTTT. Protein product: CASSLQVPGELFF.

The V gene is TRBV5-4, the J gene TRBJ1-4, with 8 bases that match TRBD1. The germline gives CDR1 SGHNT, CDR2 YYREEE (reference sequence). V trimming: 4 bases; J trimming: 6 bases; junction bases outside the gene matches: 14. The length of the CDR3 is 17 residues. CDR3 sequence reads: CASSLGNPQGEHEKLFF. The CDR3 nucleotides are TGTGCCAGCAGCCTAGGGAACCCACAGGGGGAACATGAAAAACTGTTTTTT.